This T cell receptor (beta chain) is drawn from a study of blood T cell repertoires in COVID-19. TCRdb's copy holds only in-frame clones and misses some; the assay was immunoSEQ multiplex PCR. The sample lists approximately 170,000 clones; about 86% were seen once. Trimming pared 11 bases from V and 1 base from J, leaving 14 bases between. CDR3 length: 13 amino acids. The germline V gene has CDR1 SNHLY and CDR2 FYNNEI. This clone showed up just a few times. The sequenced sample was peripheral blood. The J gene is TRBJ1-1, the V gene TRBV2; a possible D gene is TRBD1 (6 bases). The clonotype comes from a woman in her 70s who had recovered from COVID-19. The CDR3 reads CAASTGPNTEAFF. The CDR3 coding sequence is TGTGCCGCTTCTACAGGGCCGAACACTGAAGCTTTCTTT.